The 5 T cell receptor beta chains below come from one sample, sequenced in a study of blood T cells in healthy people across ages. For the second PCR, which ran for 7 to 11 cycles, a sample-barcoded 5' primer and a J-beta primer mix were used. TCRdb re-analysed the 5' RACE reads in MiXCR, keeping a single row per CDR3 protein. The table records 760,000 or so distinct CDR3 sequences, 25% of them present only once. A further study also used this sample, focusing on T cells of mothers and their children.

The sample taken for sequencing was blood. These receptors originate from a boy aged 5-17 years in good health.

V gene TRBV9 combines with J gene TRBJ1-6; tentative D call: TRBD1 (5 bases). The V end was cut by 2 bases, the J end by 5 bases, with 14 bases between. Germline V CDR1 and CDR2: SGDLS, YYNGEE. The CDR3 has 16 amino acids. Here the CDR3 DNA reads TGTGCCAGCAGCGTTAACCCCCAGGGTAATAATTCACCCCTCCACTTT. Its translation is CASSVNPQGNNSPLHF.

The V and J genes are TRBV28 and TRBJ2-5; 10 nucleotides agree with TRBD2. The J call is uncertain, as TRBJ2-7 better fits the DNA end. CDR1 and CDR2 from the germline V gene are MDHEN and SYDVKM. This CDR3 region has 14 residues. CDR3 sequence reads: CASMEAGGLNEQYF. The CDR3 DNA follows: TGTGCCAGCATGGAAGCGGGAGGGCTCAACGAGCAGTACTTC.

This clonotype was counted a few times. The chain has TRBV25-1 and TRBJ1-4; TRBD1 might be the D (6 bases). CDR1 and CDR2 from the germline V gene are MGHDK and SYGVNS. Deletions cut 1 base from V and 4 bases from J, with 16 bases between. There are 17 residues in the CDR3. The CDR3 sequence is CASSEWGAGAINEKLFF. The CDR3 DNA is TGTGCCAGCAGTGAATGGGGGGCAGGGGCCATTAATGAAAAACTGTTTTTT.

For this clonotype: The junction departs from the called germline gene at one end, perhaps through a read error. V and J are TRBV20-1 and TRBJ2-5, with D unclear. There are 11 residues in the CDR3. Germline lookup yields CDR1 DFQATT and CDR2 SNEGSKA (reference sequence). CDR3 loop: CSARSSETRYF. The CDR3 DNA sequence: TGCAGTGCTAGATCGTCGGAGACCCGGTACTTC.

The CDR3 region has the DNA TGTGCCAGCAGCTTTAGTCCAGGGCAAGGGCAAGAGACCCAGTACTTC. Protein: CASSFSPGQGQETQYF. The chain uses TRBV13 and TRBJ2-5; weak D call: TRBD1 (5 bases). CDR1 is PRHDT and CDR2 is FYEKMQ in the germline V gene (reference sequence). This CDR3 comprises 16 residues. Trimming took 3 bases from V and 2 from J, leaving 16 bases between them.